A selection of T cell receptor beta chains follows, all from one sample in a study of response to subunit inactivated influenza vaccine. MiXCR was run by TCRdb on the RT-PCR reads, yielding one entry per CDR3 protein. The sample shows about 580,000 distinct CDR3 sequences, 13% to 15% of them seen only once. Sequenced here: PBMCs from blood, sampled about 13 days after vaccination. These receptors originate from a man aged 45-65 years who received an inactivated influenza vaccine. Both conserved end residues are part of each CDR3.

j_call v_call cdr3_aa
TRBJ2-5 TRBV6-5 CASSSTGGAWETQYF
TRBJ1-6 TRBV28 CASSWRDRVNSPLHF
TRBJ1-5 TRBV12-3/TRBV12-4 CASSARTGITINQPQHF
TRBJ2-2 TRBV5-1 CASVRGASTGELFF
TRBJ2-1 TRBV28 CASGTDEQFF
TRBJ1-6 TRBV7-2 CASSGGGVLGNSPLHF
TRBJ2-2 TRBV12-3/TRBV12-4 CASSFGPQGWTGELFF
TRBJ2-5 TRBV4-2 CASSQGRGTSGGSPPETQYF
TRBJ2-7 TRBV6-2/TRBV6-3 CASSYRATGGGTYEQYF
TRBJ1-1 TRBV3-1 CASSYRQGTEAFF
TRBJ2-1 TRBV3-1 CASSQVDRGEQFF
TRBJ2-7 TRBV11-2 CASSLGPGLAGIEQYF
TRBJ2-3 TRBV7-9 CASSFWTSGITDTQYF
TRBJ1-2 TRBV6-1 CASSGTGGANGYTF
TRBJ2-7 TRBV7-9 CASSLAGPYEQYF
TRBJ2-5 TRBV7-6 CASSRGGRVKETQYF
TRBJ1-2 TRBV28 CASSEDTDRGTGGYTF
TRBJ1-5 TRBV11-2 CASSLDGTENQPQHF
TRBJ2-7 TRBV20-1 CSARIGKTASYEQYF
TRBJ1-1 TRBV15 CATSGARWNTEAFF
TRBJ1-1 TRBV18 CASSPGGGWTEAFF
TRBJ2-2 TRBV10-3 CAIRPSNSDTGELFF
TRBJ2-3 TRBV20-1 CSAVYPSTDTQYF
TRBJ1-4 TRBV14 CASSQVGRGREKLFF
TRBJ2-7 TRBV18 CASSPRDRAPEQYF
TRBJ2-3 TRBV6-5 CASSYLRGLAGVPDTQYF
TRBJ2-7 TRBV11-1 CASSGYRGPYEQYF
TRBJ2-2 TRBV5-1 CASSLFGGGDTGELFF
TRBJ2-2 TRBV6-1 CASSMWGENTGELFF
TRBJ2-3 TRBV20-1 CSASQEVAGSTDTQYF
TRBJ2-3 TRBV10-3 CAISESGGSTDTQYF
TRBJ2-1 TRBV6-5 CASSSIVARGSYNEQFF
TRBJ2-5 TRBV29-1 CSVGGVLRGETQYF
TRBJ2-5 TRBV29-1 CSVAPGLGSKTQYF
TRBJ1-2 TRBV20-1 CSASFLGGTHTF
TRBJ1-3 TRBV7-2 CASSYRQIAGNTIYF
TRBJ1-5 TRBV20-1 CSARRQSGQNQPQHF
TRBJ1-1 TRBV5-1 CASSLPEARFNTEAFF
TRBJ2-3 TRBV7-2 CASSTDGIGSQYF
TRBJ1-2 TRBV28 CASSGREGQGEDFYGYTF
TRBJ1-2 TRBV4-3 CASSQARDYGYTF
TRBJ2-7 TRBV4-2 CASSQDWGGDEQYF